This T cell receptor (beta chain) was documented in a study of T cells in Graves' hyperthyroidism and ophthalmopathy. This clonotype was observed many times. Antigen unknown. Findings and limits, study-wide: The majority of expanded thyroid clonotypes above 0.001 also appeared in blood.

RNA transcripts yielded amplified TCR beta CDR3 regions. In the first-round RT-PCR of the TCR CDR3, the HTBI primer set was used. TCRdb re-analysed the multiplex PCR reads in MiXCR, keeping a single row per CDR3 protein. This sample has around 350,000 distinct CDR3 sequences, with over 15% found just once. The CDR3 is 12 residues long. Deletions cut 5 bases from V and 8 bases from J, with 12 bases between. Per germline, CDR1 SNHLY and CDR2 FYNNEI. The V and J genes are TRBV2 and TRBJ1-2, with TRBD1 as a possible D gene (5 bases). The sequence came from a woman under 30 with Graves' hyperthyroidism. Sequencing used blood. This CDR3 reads CASSRGPMGYTF. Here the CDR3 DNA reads TGTGCCAGCAGTCGGGGCCCGATGGGCTACACCTTC.